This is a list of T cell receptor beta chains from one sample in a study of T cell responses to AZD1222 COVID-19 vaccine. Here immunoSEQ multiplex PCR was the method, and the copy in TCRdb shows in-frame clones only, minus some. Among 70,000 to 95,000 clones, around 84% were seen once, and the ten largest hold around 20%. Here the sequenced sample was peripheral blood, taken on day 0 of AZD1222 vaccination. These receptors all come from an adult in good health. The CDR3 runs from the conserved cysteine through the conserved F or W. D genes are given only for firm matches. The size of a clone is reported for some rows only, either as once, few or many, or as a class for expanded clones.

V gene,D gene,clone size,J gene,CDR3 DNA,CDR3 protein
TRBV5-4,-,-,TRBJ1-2,TGTGCCAGCAGCTCGGACGCCGGGGATCGCTATGGCTACACCTTC,CASSSDAGDRYGYTF
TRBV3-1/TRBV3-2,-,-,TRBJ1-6,TGTGCCAGCAGCCAATACCTCCGCCTCCACTTT,CASSQYLRLHF
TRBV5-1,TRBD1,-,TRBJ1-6,TGCGCCAGCAGCTTGGAAACAGGGGGCGCGAAGAATTCACCCCTCCACTTT,CASSLETGGAKNSPLHF
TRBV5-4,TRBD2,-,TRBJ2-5,TGTGCCAGTAGGACTAGCGGGGGCCCCCGGGAGACCCAGTACTTC,CASRTSGGPRETQYF
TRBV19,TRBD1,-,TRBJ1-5,TGTGCCAGTAGTATGGGACAGGGGGCGAGGCCCCAGCATTTT,CASSMGQGARPQHF
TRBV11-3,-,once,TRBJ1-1,TGTGCCAGCAGCCGTCAGGTAAACACTGAAGCTTTCTTT,CASSRQVNTEAFF
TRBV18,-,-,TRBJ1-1,TGTGCCAGCTCAGATGAGGGACCGTCGAACACTGAAGCTTTCTTT,CASSDEGPSNTEAFF
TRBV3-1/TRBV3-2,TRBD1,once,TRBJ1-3,TGTGCCAGCAGCCGGCTCTCAGGGGGCCGCTCTGGAAACACCATATATTTT,CASSRLSGGRSGNTIYF
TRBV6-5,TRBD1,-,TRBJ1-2,TGTGCCAGCAGTCCCGACAGGGTAAGCGGTGGCTACACCTTC,CASSPDRVSGGYTF
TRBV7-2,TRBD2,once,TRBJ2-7,TGTGCCAGCAGCTCCGGACTAGCGCGGGAGCAGTACTTC,CASSSGLAREQYF
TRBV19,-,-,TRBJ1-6,TGTGCCAGTAGGCCCGTCACCGGGCTTACCTATAATTCACCCCTCCACTTT,CASRPVTGLTYNSPLHF
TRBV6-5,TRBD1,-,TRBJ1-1,TGTGCCAGTCTTAGGTTGGGCAGGGGGACTGAAGCTTTCTTT,CASLRLGRGTEAFF
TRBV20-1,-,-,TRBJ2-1,TGCAGCCCCGGAGGTCGCAATGAGCAGTTCTTC,CSPGGRNEQFF
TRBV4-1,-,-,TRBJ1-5,TGCGCCAGCAGCCAAGTACAGGGAGGGCAGCCCCAGCATTTT,CASSQVQGGQPQHF
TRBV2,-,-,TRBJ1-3,TGTGCCAGCAGTGAACGGGACCGAAGCTCTGGAAACACCATATATTTT,CASSERDRSSGNTIYF
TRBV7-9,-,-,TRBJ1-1,TGTGCCAGCAGCTTAACAGTGGCGGGGCTTGAAGCTTTCTTT,CASSLTVAGLEAFF
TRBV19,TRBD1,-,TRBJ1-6,TGTGCCAGTAGTATGACAGGGTTGGATAATTCACCCCTCCACTTT,CASSMTGLDNSPLHF
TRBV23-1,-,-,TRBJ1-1,TGCGCCACCCCCGACGGGCGGACGGCTGAAGCTTTCTTT,CATPDGRTAEAFF
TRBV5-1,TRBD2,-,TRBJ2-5,TGCGCCAGCAGCTTGATGGGACTAGCGGGGGGGATAGAGACCCAGTACTTC,CASSLMGLAGGIETQYF
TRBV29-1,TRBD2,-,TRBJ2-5,TGCAGCGTTGTTGGGGGACTAGCGGGAGGCCAAGAGACCCAGTACTTC,CSVVGGLAGGQETQYF
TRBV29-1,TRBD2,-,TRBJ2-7,TGCAGCGTTGCACTCGGGACTAGCGGGACGTACTCCTACGAGCAGTACTTC,CSVALGTSGTYSYEQYF
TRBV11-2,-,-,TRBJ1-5,TGTGCCAGCAGCTTAGGGCTCAATCAGCCCCAGCATTTT,CASSLGLNQPQHF
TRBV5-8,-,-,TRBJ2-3,TGTGCCAGCAGCTTGGGGGGGGTACGCACAGATACGCAGTATTTT,CASSLGGVRTDTQYF
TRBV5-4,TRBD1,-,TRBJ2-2,TGTGCCAGCAGCAGAGGGGGCGCCGACACCGGGGAGCTGTTTTTT,CASSRGGADTGELFF
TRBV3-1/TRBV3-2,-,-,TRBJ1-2,TGTGCCAGCAGCCTTGCGGGGGCGCTGGTAAATGGCTACACCTTC,CASSLAGALVNGYTF
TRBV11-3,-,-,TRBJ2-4,TGTGCCAGCAGCTTCCGGGCCCTAGTTGGCAAAAACATTCAGTACTTC,CASSFRALVGKNIQYF
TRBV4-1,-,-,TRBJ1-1,TGCGCCAGCAGCCAAGTTATAAACACTGAAGCTTTCTTT,CASSQVINTEAFF
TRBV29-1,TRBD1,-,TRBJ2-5,TGCAGCGTTGCCCGTCGAGAGGGGGCAGTCATGGAGACCCAGTACTTC,CSVARREGAVMETQYF
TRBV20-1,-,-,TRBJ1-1,TGCAGTGCTAGTCGGCAGGCTAACACTGAAGCTTTCTTT,CSASRQANTEAFF
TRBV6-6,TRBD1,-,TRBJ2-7,TGTGCCAGCAGTTACTCGGGGGACAGCTCCTACGAGCAGTACTTC,CASSYSGDSSYEQYF
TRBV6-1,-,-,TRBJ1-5,TGTGCCAGCAGTGAGTTGGGGGTCAGACAGCCCCAGCATTTT,CASSELGVRQPQHF
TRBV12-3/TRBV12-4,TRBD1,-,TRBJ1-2,TGTGCCAGCAGACACGACAGGGGAAGAGGCTACACCTTC,CASRHDRGRGYTF
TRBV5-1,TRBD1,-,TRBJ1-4,TGCGCCAGCAGCAGGTTCGGGACAGGGAATGAAAAACTGTTTTTT,CASSRFGTGNEKLFF
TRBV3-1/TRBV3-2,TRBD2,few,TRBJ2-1,TGTGCCAGCAGCCAAGCAGCGGGAGACCACGGGTTCTTC,CASSQAAGDHGFF
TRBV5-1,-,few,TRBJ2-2,TGCGCCAGCAGCTTGGTGGGGACGGTGAACACCGGGGAGCTGTTTTTT,CASSLVGTVNTGELFF
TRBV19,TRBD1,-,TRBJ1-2,TGTGCCACAGTGGACAGGGGAGACTATGGCTACACCTTC,CATVDRGDYGYTF
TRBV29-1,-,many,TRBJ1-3,TGCAGCGTTGAAGATCCCGGGACGGAGAGCTCTGGAAACACCATATATTTT,CSVEDPGTESSGNTIYF
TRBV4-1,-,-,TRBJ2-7,TGCGCCAGCAGCCAGACCTCGGGGACTGCCTGGGAGCAGTACTTC,CASSQTSGTAWEQYF